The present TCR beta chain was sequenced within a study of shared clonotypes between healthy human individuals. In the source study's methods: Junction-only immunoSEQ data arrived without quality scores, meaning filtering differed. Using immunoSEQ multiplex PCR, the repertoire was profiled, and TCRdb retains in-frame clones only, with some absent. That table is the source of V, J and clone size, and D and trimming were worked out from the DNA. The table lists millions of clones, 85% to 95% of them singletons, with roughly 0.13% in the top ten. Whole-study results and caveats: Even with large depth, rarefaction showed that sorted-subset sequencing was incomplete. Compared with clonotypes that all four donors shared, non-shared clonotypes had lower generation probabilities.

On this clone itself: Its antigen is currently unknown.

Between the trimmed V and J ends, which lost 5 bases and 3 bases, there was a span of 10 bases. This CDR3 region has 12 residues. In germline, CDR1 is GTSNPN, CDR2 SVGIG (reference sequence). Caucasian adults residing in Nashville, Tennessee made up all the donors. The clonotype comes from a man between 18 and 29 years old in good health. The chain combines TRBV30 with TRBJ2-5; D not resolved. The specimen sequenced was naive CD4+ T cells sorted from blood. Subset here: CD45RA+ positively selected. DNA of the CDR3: TGTGCCTGGGCTCGACGGGAAGAGACCCAGTACTTC. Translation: CAWARREETQYF.